This T cell receptor beta chain was captured by sequencing in a study of OX40 agonist ivuxolimab in advanced cancers. For the study in its entirety: Ivuxolimab, which targeted the costimulatory receptor OX40 (CD134), was an agonistic, fully human IgG2 monoclonal antibody. Intravenous ivuxolimab was administered to patients every 2 weeks at six dose levels: 0.01, 0.1, 0.3, 1.5, 3 and 10 mg/kg. Of the roughly 50 dose-escalation patients, hepatocellular carcinoma was present in roughly 19, melanoma in approximately 15, renal cell carcinoma in 9 and head and neck cancer in 9. In the dose-escalation cohort, 75% to 85% of patients were male, and the mean age was 60 years with a range of roughly 20 to 80. Prior anti-PD-1, anti-PD-L1 or anti-CTLA-4 therapy was permitted, and approximately 42% of dose-escalation patients had received checkpoint inhibitors. Partial responses occurred in three dose-escalation patients: two with cutaneous melanoma and one with hepatocellular carcinoma. The purpose of peripheral TCRbeta sequencing was to test whether ivuxolimab changed TCR sequence diversity and led to clonal T-cell expansion. The paper describes the monotherapy dose-escalation part (N ≈ 52 patients) of the phase I trial of ivuxolimab.

Genomic DNA was isolated from the sorted cells so that the TCRbeta CDR3 region could be sequenced. The immunoSEQ Assay was used to sequence the TCRbeta CDR3 regions. TCRdb took over this immuneACCESS table, retaining in-frame rearrangements with V and J assigned. Such tables are incomplete; in checked studies, under half of the missing clones stem from an unresolved V gene, and the remainder is unexplained. The sample records some 15,000 clones, about 69% of which are singletons. Jointly, the top ten make up roughly a third of the sample. CDR1 is given as SEHNR and CDR2 as FQNEAQ, both from the germline V gene (reference sequence). V is trimmed back by 2 bases and J by 3 bases, and the junction contains 4 bases that no gene match accounts for. The CDR3 measures 15 amino acids from cysteine to phenylalanine. This entry keeps only the CDR3 DNA: 45 bases, framed from base 1. Broad study findings and their caveats: After ivuxolimab, CD8+ T cells had more expanded clones than CD4+ T cells on average. Antigen specificity was not determined for the clonally expanded peripheral T cells. Low levels of normalized T-cell clonal expansion were also seen in some patients who did not respond. In the 0.1-3.0 mg/kg groups, partial responders were among the patients with the lowest normalized peripheral clonal expansion, particularly in CD8+ T cells. Clonal expansion of both CD4+ and CD8+ blood T cells was observed from baseline to week 6 at doses 0.1 to 3.0 mg/kg.

Comments on this clone: It has no known antigen specificity. Base qualities are missing; no much larger clone stands one base away.

The trial excluded patients who had a history of autoimmune disease or were on systemic immunosuppression. Peripheral blood for TCR sequencing was collected from all dose cohorts at baseline, on cycle 4 day 1, and on cycle 7 day 1. Samples were obtained from an open-label, multicenter, first-in-human phase I dose-escalation trial of ivuxolimab. Adults with locally advanced or metastatic melanoma, renal cell, hepatocellular, or head and neck squamous cell carcinoma were enrolled in the trial. CD4+ and CD8+ T cells were sorted separately from peripheral blood before TCR sequencing. This sequence uses TRBV7-9 and TRBJ2-7, and 10 junction bases match TRBD2. This clonotype was sampled from an adult with an advanced solid tumor such as melanoma, head and neck, liver or kidney cancer. Source: CD4+ or CD8+ T cells sorted from blood, taken in a trial of the OX40 agonist ivuxolimab. CDR3 loop: CASSLRASGSYEQYF. The sequence in DNA is TGTGCCAGCAGCTTAAGGGCTAGCGGGAGCTACGAGCAGTACTTC.